This T cell receptor beta chain was recovered during a study of shared clonotypes between healthy human individuals. Study observations and caveats: Clonotype sharing among the donors was expected to vary with sequencing depth. Blood alone was sampled, and tissue repertoires likely differ. Clonotypes shared by all four sorted-subset donors had higher generation probabilities than non-shared clonotypes.

Every contributor of samples was a Caucasian grown-up residing in Nashville, Tennessee. The repertoire was sequenced with immunoSEQ multiplex PCR; TCRdb's copy has only in-frame clones and lacks some. This table has 500,000 to 550,000 clones, more than 95% appearing once. Remarks on this clone: Its specificity is not known.

The CDR3 is 16 residues long. V gave up 3 bases and J gave up 6 bases, with 18 bases separating them. Germline CDR1 reads LNHDA; CDR2 reads SQIVND (reference sequence). Sequenced sample: naive CD4+ T cells sorted from blood. Stated subset: CD45RA+ positively selected. The rearrangement links TRBV19 to TRBJ2-1, with D possibly matching TRBD2 (7 bases). The origin of this receptor is a woman aged 30 to 39 in good health. As DNA, the CDR3 is TGTGCCAGTAGTATCTCGCAAGGGGGGACTATCAATGAGCAGTTCTTC. It specifies CASSISQGGTINEQFF. The whole variable domain, filled in from reference TRBV19 and TRBJ2-1, reads DGGITQSPKYLFRKEGQNVTLSCEQNLNHDAMYWYRQDPGQGLRLIYYSQIVNDFQKGDIAEGYSVSREKKESFPLTVTSAQKNPTAFYLCASSISQGGTINEQFFGPGTRLTVL.